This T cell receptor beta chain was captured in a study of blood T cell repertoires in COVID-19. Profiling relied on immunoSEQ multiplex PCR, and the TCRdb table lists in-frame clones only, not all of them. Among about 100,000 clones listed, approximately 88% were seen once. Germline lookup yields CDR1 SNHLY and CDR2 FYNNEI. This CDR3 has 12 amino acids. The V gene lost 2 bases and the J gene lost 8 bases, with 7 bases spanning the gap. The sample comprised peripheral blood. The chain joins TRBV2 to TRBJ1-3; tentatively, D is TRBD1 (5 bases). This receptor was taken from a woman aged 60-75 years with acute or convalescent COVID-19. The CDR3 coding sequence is TGTGCCAGCAGTGAACAGGGCTACACCATATATTTT. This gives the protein CASSEQGYTIYF.